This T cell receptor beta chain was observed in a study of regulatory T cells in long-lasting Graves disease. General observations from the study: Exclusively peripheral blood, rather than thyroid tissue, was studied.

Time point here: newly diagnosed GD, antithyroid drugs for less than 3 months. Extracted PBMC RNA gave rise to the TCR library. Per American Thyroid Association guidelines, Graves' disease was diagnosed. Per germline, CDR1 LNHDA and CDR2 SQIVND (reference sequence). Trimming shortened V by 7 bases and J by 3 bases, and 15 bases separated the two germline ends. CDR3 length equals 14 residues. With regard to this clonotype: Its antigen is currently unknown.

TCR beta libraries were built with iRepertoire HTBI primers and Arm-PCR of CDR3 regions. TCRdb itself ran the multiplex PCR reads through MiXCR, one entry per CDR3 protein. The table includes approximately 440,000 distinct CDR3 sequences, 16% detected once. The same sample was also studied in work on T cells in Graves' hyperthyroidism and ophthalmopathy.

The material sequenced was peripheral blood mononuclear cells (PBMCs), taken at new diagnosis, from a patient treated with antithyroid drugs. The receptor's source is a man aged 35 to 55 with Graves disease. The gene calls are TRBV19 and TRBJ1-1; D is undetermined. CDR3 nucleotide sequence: TGTGCCAGTACCGTCAGAGGGATCTACACTGAAGCTTTCTTT. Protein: CASTVRGIYTEAFF.